This is a list of T cell receptor beta chains from one sample in a study of CD8 T cells in ankylosing spondylitis. TCRdb reanalysed the 5' RACE reads using MiXCR and keeps one entry per CDR3 protein. The profile shows about 190,000 distinct CDR3 sequences, 13% of them singletons. Specimen: blood, either unsorted or a sorted T cell fraction (not recorded which). The receptors originated from a female donor with ankylosing spondylitis or in good health (not recorded which). Both conserved end residues are part of each CDR3. Each record gives: clone size, J gene, D gene, V gene, CDR3 protein. D genes are given only for firm matches. Some rows have no size entry. The others give once, few or many, or a class for an expanded clone.

.	TRBJ2-5	TRBD2	TRBV29-1	CSGGGEETQYF
.	TRBJ2-1	TRBD2	TRBV4-3	CASSQGSHLTSGSYNEQFF
.	TRBJ2-1	.	TRBV11-3	CASSLDPRYNEQFF
many	TRBJ2-3	.	TRBV2	CASSEEPFLLTGTDTQYF
few	TRBJ2-2	TRBD1	TRBV9	CASSAYSGTGSYTGELFF
many	TRBJ2-7	.	TRBV20-1	CSAREGVASYEQYF
many	TRBJ1-1	TRBD1	TRBV3-1	CASSPRETGVAFF
few	TRBJ2-5	.	TRBV24-1	CATSDASSEETQYF
.	TRBJ2-7	TRBD2	TRBV20-1	CCAREAGEREGPPLGFDEQYF
many	TRBJ2-1	.	TRBV3-1	CASSSGLYGNEQFF
few	TRBJ1-5	.	TRBV20-1	CSASGPPTEPQHF
many	TRBJ2-2	.	TRBV9	CASSALSTGELFF
.	TRBJ1-1	.	TRBV5-1	CASSGHTEAFF
few	TRBJ1-3	.	TRBV7-2	CASSLAPLNSGNTIYF
.	TRBJ2-1	.	TRBV7-9	CASSTGSASAF
many	TRBJ1-1	TRBD1	TRBV25-1	CASSQPGQGNTEAFF
.	TRBJ1-1	.	TRBV6-5	CASSYSGGPATEAFF
few	TRBJ2-2	TRBD2	TRBV30	CARTGTSGRATGELFF
.	TRBJ1-5	.	TRBV12-3/TRBV12-4	CASTVGGPQHF
few	TRBJ1-6	.	TRBV27	CASSPHRGGYNSPLHF
.	TRBJ2-4	TRBD2	TRBV7-2	CASSLGGSGGIQYF
many	TRBJ1-1	.	TRBV7-3	CASSLYPSGRITEAFF
few	TRBJ2-1	TRBD2	TRBV7-3	CASSLTSSGSYNEQFF
few	TRBJ2-1	.	TRBV20-1	CSATGTDPWLF
many	TRBJ1-2	.	TRBV29-1	CSVGRGTYGYTF
many	TRBJ2-1	.	TRBV6-2/TRBV6-3	CASSSYRDSDDEQFF
.	TRBJ1-3	TRBD1	TRBV6-5	CASSYPGQGLSGNTIYF